This T cell receptor (beta chain) originates from a study of T cell repertoires in cytomegalovirus infection. As for the study in general: Shared public TCR beta signatures pointed to both CMV infection and a matching HLA type.

A few counts support this clonotype. The antigen is undetermined. There are 21 residues in the CDR3. V was clipped by 2 bases and J by 6 bases; unmatched bases: 23. Germline V CDR1 and CDR2: MDHEN, SYDVKM. TCRdb re-called the reads with MiXCR, one entry per CDR3 protein. The sample has roughly 720,000 distinct CDR3 sequences, roughly 35% seen once. The study's findings and limits: People with CMV and the relevant HLA were identified by cumulative public TCR beta family frequency.

The chain combines TRBV28 with TRBJ1-5; the match to TRBD1 covers 9 bases. Material for sequencing was PBMCs. The sequence derives from a human donor in good health (CMV status not recorded). Some clones in this sample may be carry-over from other donors' samples. DNA of the CDR3: TGTGCCAGCAGTTTAGGTCCCCGGCCGGGACAGGGCCGACTTCCAGGTCAGCCCCAGCATTTT. Its protein product is CASSLGPRPGQGRLPGQPQHF.